The table lists the clone carrying this T cell receptor (beta chain) with a few counts. A much larger clone differs from this one at a single base, so this may be a read error. These data originate in a study of tumor and adjacent non-tumor tissue in lung cancer. This CDR3 is built from 18 residues. This sample's RNA came from whole unsorted tissue. TCRbeta libraries were built with three rounds of nested PCR, modified from ARM-PCR. TCRdb fed the multiplex PCR reads into MiXCR, producing one record per CDR3 protein. The table shows about 85,000 distinct CDR3 sequences, with 61% occurring only once. This sequence was found in a man in his 70s with non-small cell lung cancer. Source material: lung tumor tissue. The genes are TRBV12-3 or TRBV12-4 and TRBJ1-3; 7 bases agree with TRBD1. CDR3 nucleotide sequence: TGTGTCAGCAGATCTTACCTAGCAGGGGGTTACTCTGGAAACACCATATATTTT. Amino acids: CVSRSYLAGGYSGNTIYF.